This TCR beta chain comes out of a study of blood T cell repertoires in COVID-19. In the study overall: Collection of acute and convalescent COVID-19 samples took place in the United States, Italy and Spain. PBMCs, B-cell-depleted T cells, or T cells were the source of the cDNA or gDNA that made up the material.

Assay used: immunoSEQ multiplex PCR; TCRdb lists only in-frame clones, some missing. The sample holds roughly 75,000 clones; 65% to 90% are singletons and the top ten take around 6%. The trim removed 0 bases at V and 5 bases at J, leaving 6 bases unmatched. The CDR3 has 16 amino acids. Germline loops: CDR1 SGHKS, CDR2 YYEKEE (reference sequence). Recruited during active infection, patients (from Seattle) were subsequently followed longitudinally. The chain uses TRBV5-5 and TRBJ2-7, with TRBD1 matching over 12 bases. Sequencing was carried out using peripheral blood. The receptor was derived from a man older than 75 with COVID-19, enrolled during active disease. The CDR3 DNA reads TGTGCCAGCAGCTTGGATCCCGGGACAGGGGGCAACGAGCAGTACTTC. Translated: CASSLDPGTGGNEQYF.